Sequencing of this TCR beta chain was carried out in a study of vaccination and CD4 T cells after COVID-19 (dated by TCRdb to 2022 to 2024). Study-wide context: Convalescent patients had a positive SARS-CoV-2 result on nasal swab PCR, and of these patients, several had mild disease and one had severe disease. The convalescent cohort comprised six males and four females, including two Hispanic individuals, seven Caucasians, two Asians and one multiracial person. Each participant got two doses of either the Pfizer-BioNTech BNT162b2 vaccine (n=8) or the Moderna mRNA-1273 vaccine (n=2). Post-COVID blood samples from convalescent patients were collected a median of roughly 100 days after diagnosis, with a range of roughly 35 to 161 days. Post-vaccine blood samples were collected a median of around 10 weeks after the second vaccine dose, ranging from about 12 to 241 days. The cultures were stimulated with overlapping spike peptide pools from SARS-CoV-2 and from the common cold coronaviruses HCoV-NL63, HCoV-OC43 and HCoV-229E. As controls, cultures received a CEFX viral epitope pool (the positive control), an HIV-1 Nef peptide pool (the negative control), or no peptide at all. The spike-specific CD4+ TCR repertoire was compared before and after mRNA vaccination in 10 to 11 COVID-19 convalescent patients and a handful of infection-naive healthy vaccine recipients. Findings and caveats that apply to the study as a whole: The number of convalescent patients in the study was relatively small, and the study did not examine early timepoints following natural infection. The median count of SARS-CoV-2-reactive clonotypes went up from around 20 after infection to about 41 after vaccination, although the change was not significant. In convalescent patients, nearly all vaccine-specific clones (304 of 307) were found to be mono-reactive for SARS-CoV-2 spike rather than cross-reactive with common cold coronaviruses. In convalescent patients, a median around 90% of post-vaccine SARS-CoV-2-reactive clones were detected only after vaccination, and vaccine-specific priming was suggested by this finding.

About this clonotype: Its antigen is currently not known. No much larger clonotype is one base removed from it; base qualities were not supplied.

The library was obtained by PCR. DNA from cultured CD4+ T cells underwent TCR sequencing with the Oncomine TCR Beta short-read assay at the Johns Hopkins FTIC core. Genomic DNA was extracted from the cultured CD4+ T cells with the QIAamp micro DNA kit. The Oncomine TCR Beta libraries from cultured CD4+ T cells were pooled using unique dual indexes and then sequenced on an Illumina iSeq 100. The authors' analysis ran thus. Non-productive sequences were removed, and CDR3s not starting with C, not ending with F or W, or shorter than 7 amino acids were discarded. Antigen-specific clonotypes were identified using the MANAFEST web application through comparison of peptide-stimulated wells with reference and other culture wells. An FDR below 0.05, an odds ratio above 5, and a productive frequency above 0.1% in at least two of three replicate wells were required for clones to be considered positive. Cross-reactive clonotypes were defined as significantly expanded in both SARS-CoV-2 spike wells and at least one common cold coronavirus spike condition. CDR3 homology was assessed with Levenshtein distances (stringdist) and unrooted phylogenetic trees (ape) in R version 3.6.1. The public reads were quality trimmed at Q25 with fastp and then assembled into clones with MiXCR by TCRdb, keeping productive beta chains. CDR3 protein duplicates are merged, each entry listing the most common genes and DNA. TCRdb's processing, not the study's, gives the V and J calls here. In this sample the table shows about 20,000 distinct CDR3 sequences, approximately 29% of which occur a single time. The top ten clonotypes cover under 20% of the sample.

Explained via the paper, the treatment or condition label denotes: approximately 9-day PBMC culture with coronavirus spike peptide pools or control peptides (ViraFEST assay). The ViraFEST assay was used in the study, in which antigen-specific T cells were expanded with peptide pools and expanded clonotypes were subsequently identified by TCR sequencing. Positive SARS-CoV-2 PCR tests in the convalescent patients dated from March to December 2020, before Alpha, Beta and Delta variants emerged in the United States. Each well held fewer than 2.5 million PBMCs cultured with around 9 ug/ml peptide pools in IMDM containing roughly 5% human AB serum and 9 to 10 IU/ml IL-2. Half of the culture medium was replaced with fresh IL-2-containing medium on days 3 and 7. After less than twelve days of culture, CD4+ T cells were isolated by negative selection with the EasySep CD4+ T cell isolation kit. Ficoll-Paque Plus gradient centrifugation was used to isolate PBMCs from whole blood, and the isolated PBMCs were then either used fresh or cryopreserved at -140C. Triplicate wells were generally used for each culture condition.

Source material: cultured CD4+ T cells from blood. This TCR was recovered from a human donor with COVID-19.

In nucleotides, the sequence is TGTGCCTGGAGTGTATTAACCAGTCCCCTGGAGACCCAGTACTTC. Translation gives CAWSVLTSPLETQYF. The chain uses TRBV30 and TRBJ2-5; the D gene lacks a confident call. Trimming removed 0 bases from V and 5 bases from J, leaving 16 bases between the germline ends. CDR1 and CDR2, looked up from the germline V gene (reference sequence), are GTSNPN and SVGIG. The CDR3 covers 15 residues, taking in both the cysteine and the phenylalanine. The read is trimmed to its CDR3 DNA, 45 bases read in frame from base 1.